This T cell receptor (beta chain) was captured by sequencing in a study of cytomegalovirus exposure and HLA in healthy donors. This CDR3 has 14 residues. The germline V gene encodes CDR1 MNHNS and CDR2 SASEGT. J lost 4 bases, V lost 9 bases, and 9 bases had no gene match. In regard to this clone: Antigen specificity is unknown. Other DNA sequences in this sample translate to the same CDR3.

The PCR made use of 60 Vbeta and 13 Jbeta primers. The repertoire was sequenced with immunoSEQ multiplex PCR; TCRdb's copy has only in-frame clones and lacks some. The sample table includes fewer than 110,000 clones. General study results and limits: An observed cluster of highly shared sequence variants was recorded as a likely sequencing artifact.

This TCR was recovered from a man aged 40-55 years in good health and CMV-seronegative. The sequencing sample was made of PBMCs. The chain uses TRBV6-1 and TRBJ1-2; 9 nucleotides agree with TRBD1. The CDR3 protein is CASSSQGALYGYTF. In nucleotides, the CDR3 is TGTGCCAGTAGCTCACAGGGGGCTCTCTATGGCTACACCTTC.